Listed below are T cell receptor beta chains from one sample, sequenced in a study of graft-versus-host responses after intestinal transplantation. Repertoires were generated with immunoSEQ multiplex PCR, while TCRdb's copy carries only in-frame clones and drops some. Here the sample spans 45,000 to 50,000 clones, around 90% being singletons. The antigens these receptors bind are not known. The sample in question was unstimulated CD4+ T cells sorted from spleen or lymph node cells, obtained before transplant. Source of these receptors: a human donor who was the organ donor for an intestinal transplant. CDR3s include the opening cysteine and the closing phenylalanine or tryptophan. Fields, in order: CDR3 DNA, CDR3 protein, D gene, clone size, V gene, J gene. A D gene is named only where the DNA matches it firmly. Where a row states a size, it is once, few, many or the class of an expanded clone; other rows omit it.

TGTGCCTGGAGCGGACTAGCGGGAGCGGCCGGGGAGCTGTTTTTT	CAWSGLAGAAGELFF	TRBD2	NA	TRBV30	TRBJ2-2
TGTGCCAGCCATAGACAGGTTCCCTACGAGCAGTACTTC	CASHRQVPYEQYF	NA	NA	TRBV18	TRBJ2-7
TGTGCCAGCGTGTGGGGAGATACGCAGTATTTT	CASVWGDTQYF	NA	NA	TRBV6-6	TRBJ2-3
TGTGCCAGCAGTTCGCTCGGCGAGGCCTACGAGCAGTACTTC	CASSSLGEAYEQYF	NA	NA	TRBV28	TRBJ2-7
TGCGCCAGCAGCCAAGTTCAGGGAAGGGGGTCAAAGGGTCAGCCCCAGCATTTT	CASSQVQGRGSKGQPQHF	NA	NA	TRBV4-1	TRBJ1-5
TGTGCCAGCAGCTTATTGGAGAGAAACACCATATATTTT	CASSLLERNTIYF	NA	NA	TRBV7-9	TRBJ1-3
TGTGCCAGCAGCTTACAGGGGACAGGGGGCGGAAGGACCTACAATGAGCAGTTCTTC	CASSLQGTGGGRTYNEQFF	TRBD1	NA	TRBV7-2	TRBJ2-1
TGTGCCATCAGGGGCACAGGGGAGGCCTACGAGCAGTACTTC	CAIRGTGEAYEQYF	NA	NA	TRBV10-3	TRBJ2-7
TGTGCCAGTAGTACCCGTTTGTCTGGGGCCAACGTCCTGACTTTC	CASSTRLSGANVLTF	NA	NA	TRBV19	TRBJ2-6
TGTGCCAGCAGTTACTCGCGGGGAGACAATGAGCAGTTCTTC	CASSYSRGDNEQFF	NA	NA	TRBV6-5	TRBJ2-1
TGTGCCAGCAGCTGGGGACAGACGACAACTATTGGCTACACCTTC	CASSWGQTTTIGYTF	TRBD1	NA	TRBV5-6	TRBJ1-2
TGTGCCAGCAGCTTAGAGTTTATAGCGGGAGGGCCCTCAGATACGCAGTATTTT	CASSLEFIAGGPSDTQYF	TRBD2	NA	TRBV11-2	TRBJ2-3
TGTGCCATCAGTGAGTGGAGACTAGCGGGAGGGTACCAAGAGACCCAGTACTTC	CAISEWRLAGGYQETQYF	TRBD2	few	TRBV10-3	TRBJ2-5
TGTGCCTGGAGTGCAAGAAGGGGGCCCCCTAACTATGGCTACACCTTC	CAWSARRGPPNYGYTF	TRBD1	once	TRBV30	TRBJ1-2
TGTGCCAGCACGGCGGGAGGGCCCGCAGATACGCAGTATTTT	CASTAGGPADTQYF	TRBD2	NA	TRBV27	TRBJ2-3
TGCGCCAGCAGCCAAGGTTTCGGGAGCGGGAATGAGCAGTTCTTC	CASSQGFGSGNEQFF	NA	few	TRBV4-1	TRBJ2-1
TGCGCCAGCAGCCCCCACCCGCGGGAGCGGCACAATGAGCAGTTCTTC	CASSPHPRERHNEQFF	TRBD2	NA	TRBV4-3	TRBJ2-1
TGTGCCTGGAGTTATCTAGCGACCGGGGAGCTGTTTTTT	CAWSYLATGELFF	NA	NA	TRBV30	TRBJ2-2